This entry describes one T cell receptor beta chain. This receptor's antigen is unknown. Base-call qualities are not available, and no considerably larger clone is one nucleotide away. The library was generated by 5' RACE. Sequenced on a NextSeq 500. Unique molecular identifiers were attached to individual cDNA molecules in the TCR library protocol so that sequencing error and PCR bias could be corrected. Both TCR alpha and beta chains were sequenced, and tight co-correlation was observed between alpha and beta sequence abundances in each sample. As for the original processing: V gene, J gene and CDR3 annotation of TCR sequences was performed with Decombinator V4. Expanded TCRs were defined as changing significantly between any two time points under a Poisson model with p below 0.0001. TCR abundances were normalised to the total number of TCRs sequenced per sample and were expressed as counts per million. MAIT TCRs were defined by TRAV1-2 paired with TRAJ12, TRAJ20 or TRAJ33, and iNKT TCRs by TRAV10 paired with TRAJ18. A search of VDJdb, accessed on 1 November 2021, was run for TCRs annotated to CMV, EBV and SARS-CoV-2, with TCRs annotated for multiple antigens excluded. TCRdb redid the processing of the public reads, applying fastp at Q25 and MiXCR, and retained in-frame beta chains. Each record represents a unique CDR3 protein, reported with the most common genes and DNA among its rows. The authors' filters were not applied to this entry. The sample records over 45,000 distinct CDR3 sequences, about 15% of which are singletons. In total, the top ten clones hold approximately 4% of the sample.

The sample originates from a study of early T cells in non-severe SARS-CoV-2 infection (dated by TCRdb to about 2021). About the investigation overall: Because TCR sequencing relied on bulk RNA taken from unsorted whole blood, pairing of alpha and beta chains was not possible.

The CDR3 holds 16 amino acids from the cysteine to the phenylalanine. Only CDR3 DNA remains: 48 bases, in frame from the first base. V is pared back by 5 bases and J by 1 base, with 15 bases lying between the germline termini. A case-control design nested within a healthcare worker cohort in London, UK, was used, with weekly nasopharyngeal swab PCR tests and blood sampling performed. Healthcare workers were recruited between 23 and 31 March 2020, during the week of the UK lockdown, and were followed weekly for up to 16 weeks. Overall study outcomes, separate from this receptor: Matching against VDJdb was skewed toward anti-spike CD8 responses, likely underestimated virus-specific expansions, and missed private and CD4 specificities.

Specimen: whole blood, collected at baseline. The sequence links TRBV12-3 or TRBV12-4 to TRBJ1-5; D gene: possibly TRBD1, on 5 matching bases. This receptor was taken from an adult who was a healthcare worker with PCR-confirmed SARS-CoV-2 infection or an uninfected control (not recorded which). The bases are TGTGCCAGCAGTCCCTCCCTTCAGGGAAGCAATCAGCCCCAGCATTTT. It encodes CASSPSLQGSNQPQHF.